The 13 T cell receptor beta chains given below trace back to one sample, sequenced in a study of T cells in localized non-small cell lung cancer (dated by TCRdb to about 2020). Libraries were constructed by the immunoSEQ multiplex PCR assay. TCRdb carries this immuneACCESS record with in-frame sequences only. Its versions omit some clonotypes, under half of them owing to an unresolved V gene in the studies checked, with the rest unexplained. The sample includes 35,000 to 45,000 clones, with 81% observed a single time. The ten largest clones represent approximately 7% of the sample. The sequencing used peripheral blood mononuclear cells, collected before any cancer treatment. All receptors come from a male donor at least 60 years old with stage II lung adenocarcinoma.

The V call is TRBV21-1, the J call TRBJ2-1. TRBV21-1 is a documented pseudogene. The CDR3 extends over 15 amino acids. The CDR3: CASSKVRTYYNEQFF. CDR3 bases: TGTGCCAGCAGCAAAGTCAGGACCTACTACAATGAGCAGTTCTTC.

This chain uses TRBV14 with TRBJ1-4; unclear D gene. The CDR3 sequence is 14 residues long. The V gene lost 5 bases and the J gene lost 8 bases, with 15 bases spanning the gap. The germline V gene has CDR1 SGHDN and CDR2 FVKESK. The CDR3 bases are TGTGCCAGCAGCTCTTGGACCCGAGAAGAAAAACTGTTTTTT. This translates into CASSSWTREEKLFF.

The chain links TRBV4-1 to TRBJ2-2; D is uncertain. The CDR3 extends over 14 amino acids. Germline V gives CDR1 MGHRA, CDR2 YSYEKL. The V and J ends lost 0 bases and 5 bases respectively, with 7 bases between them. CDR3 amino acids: CASSQELGTGELFF. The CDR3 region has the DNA TGCGCCAGCAGCCAAGAGTTGGGGACCGGGGAGCTGTTTTTT.

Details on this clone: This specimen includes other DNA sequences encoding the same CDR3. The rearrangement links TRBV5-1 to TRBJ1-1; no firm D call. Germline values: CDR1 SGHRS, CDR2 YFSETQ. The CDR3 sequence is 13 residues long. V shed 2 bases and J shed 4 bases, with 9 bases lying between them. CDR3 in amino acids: CASSFGKGTEAFF. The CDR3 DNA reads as TGCGCCAGCAGCTTTGGAAAGGGCACTGAAGCTTTCTTT.

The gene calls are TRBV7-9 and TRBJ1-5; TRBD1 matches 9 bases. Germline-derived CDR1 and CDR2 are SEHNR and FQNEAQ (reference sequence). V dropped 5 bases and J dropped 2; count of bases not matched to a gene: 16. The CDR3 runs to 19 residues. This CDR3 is CASSPSLLQGAGGNQPQHF. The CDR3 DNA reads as TGTGCCAGCAGCCCCTCCCTCCTACAGGGGGCTGGGGGCAATCAGCCCCAGCATTTT.

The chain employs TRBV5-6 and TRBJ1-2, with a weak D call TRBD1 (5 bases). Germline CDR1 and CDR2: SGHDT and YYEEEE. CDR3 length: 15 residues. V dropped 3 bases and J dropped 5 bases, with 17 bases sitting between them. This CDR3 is CASSSGAIIQYGYTF. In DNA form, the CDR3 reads TGTGCCAGCAGCTCCGGGGCGATAATCCAATATGGCTACACCTTC.

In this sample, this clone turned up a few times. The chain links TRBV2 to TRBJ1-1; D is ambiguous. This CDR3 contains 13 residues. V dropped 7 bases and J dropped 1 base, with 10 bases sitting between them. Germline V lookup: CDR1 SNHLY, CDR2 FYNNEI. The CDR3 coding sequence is TGTGCCAGCATAAAGCGCCCGAACACTGAAGCTTTCTTT. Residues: CASIKRPNTEAFF. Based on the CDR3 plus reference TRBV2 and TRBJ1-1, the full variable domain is EPEVTQTPSHQVTQMGQEVILRCVPISNHLYFYWYRQILGQKVEFLVSFYNNEISEKSEIFDDQFSVERPDGSNFTLKIRSTKLEDSAMYFCASIKRPNTEAFFGQGTRLTVV.

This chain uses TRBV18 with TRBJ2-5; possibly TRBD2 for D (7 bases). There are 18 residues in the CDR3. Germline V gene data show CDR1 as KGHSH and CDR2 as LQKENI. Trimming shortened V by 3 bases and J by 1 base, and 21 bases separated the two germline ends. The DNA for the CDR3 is TGTGCCAGCTCACCCTCCGGCGTCCGCGGGGGCGTCCAAGAGACCCAGTACTTC. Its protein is CASSPSGVRGGVQETQYF.

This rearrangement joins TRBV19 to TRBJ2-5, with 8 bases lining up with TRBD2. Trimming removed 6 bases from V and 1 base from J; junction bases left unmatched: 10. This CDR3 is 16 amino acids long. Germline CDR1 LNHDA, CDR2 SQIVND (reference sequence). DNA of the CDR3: TGTGCCAGTAGAAAATCCCCTAGCGGGCCCCAAGAGACCCAGTACTTC. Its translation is CASRKSPSGPQETQYF.

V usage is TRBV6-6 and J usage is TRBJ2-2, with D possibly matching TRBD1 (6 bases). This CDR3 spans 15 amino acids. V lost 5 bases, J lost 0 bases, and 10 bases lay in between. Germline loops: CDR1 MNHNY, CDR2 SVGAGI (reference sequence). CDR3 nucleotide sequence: TGTGCCAGCAGTCTACAGGGTTCGAACACCGGGGAGCTGTTTTTT. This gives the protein CASSLQGSNTGELFF.

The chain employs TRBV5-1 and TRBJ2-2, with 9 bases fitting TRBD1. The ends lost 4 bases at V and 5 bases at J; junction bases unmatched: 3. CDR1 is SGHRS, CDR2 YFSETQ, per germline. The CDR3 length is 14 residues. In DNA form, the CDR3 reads TGCGCCAGCAGCCCCGGACAGGGGACCGGGGAGCTGTTTTTT. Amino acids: CASSPGQGTGELFF.

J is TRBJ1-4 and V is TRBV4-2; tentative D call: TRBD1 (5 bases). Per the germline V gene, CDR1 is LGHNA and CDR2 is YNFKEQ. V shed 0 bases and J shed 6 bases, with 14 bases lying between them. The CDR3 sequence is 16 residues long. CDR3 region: CASSQEGRQGDEKLFF. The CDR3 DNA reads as TGTGCCAGCAGCCAAGAAGGCAGACAAGGGGATGAAAAACTGTTTTTT.

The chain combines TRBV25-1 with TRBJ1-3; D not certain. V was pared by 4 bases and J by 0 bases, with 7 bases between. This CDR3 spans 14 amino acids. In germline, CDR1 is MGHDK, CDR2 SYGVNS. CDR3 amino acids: CASSGIGSGNTIYF. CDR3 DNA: TGTGCCAGCAGTGGCATCGGCTCTGGAAACACCATATATTTT.